This T cell receptor (beta chain) is drawn from a study of regulatory T cells in long-lasting Graves disease. Time point indicated: persistent/refractory GD, antithyroid drugs over 5 years with positive TRAb. PBMC-extracted RNA yielded the TCR library. Germline V gene data show CDR1 as ENHRY and CDR2 as SYGVKD. The CDR3 consists of 13 residues. The germline V and J ends were trimmed by 7 bases and 5 bases, with 14 bases remaining between them. With iRepertoire HTBI primers and Arm-PCR of CDR3 regions, TCR beta libraries were built. Using its own MiXCR run on the multiplex PCR reads, TCRdb lists one record per CDR3 protein. The data hold roughly 490,000 distinct CDR3 sequences, with approximately 23% observed a single time.

V is TRBV10-3 and J is TRBJ2-5, with D perhaps TRBD2 (5 bases). Sequences were derived from peripheral blood mononuclear cells (PBMCs), sampled when the disease was refractory, from a patient treated with antithyroid drugs. The clonotype comes from a female donor with Graves disease. CDR3 coding DNA: TGTGCCATCAACATCGGTCGCGGGGAGACCCAGTACTTC. Translating it yields CAINIGRGETQYF.